This T cell receptor beta chain was sequenced during a study of blood T cell repertoires in COVID-19. Study-wide context: Sites across the United States, Italy and Spain contributed samples from acute and convalescent COVID-19. T cells, B-cell-depleted T cells, or PBMCs supplied cDNA or gDNA.

Each participant's cohort was designated according to participant-reported clinical history. The CDR3 contains 13 residues. CDR1 and CDR2 from the germline V gene are GTSNPN and SVGIG (reference sequence). V was clipped by 2 bases and J by 7 bases, with 11 bases between them. The method was immunoSEQ multiplex PCR; TCRdb's version includes in-frame clones alone and lacks a portion of them. The sample shows some 300,000 clones, about nine tenths of them seen only once. The chain employs TRBV30 and TRBJ1-4; D unclear. This receptor was obtained from a man younger than 45 who had recovered from COVID-19. The sample consisted of PBMCs or T cells enriched from blood (not recorded which). CDR3 loop: CAWSIRVVEKLFF. The DNA of the CDR3 is TGTGCCTGGAGTATCCGGGTGGTTGAAAAACTGTTTTTT.